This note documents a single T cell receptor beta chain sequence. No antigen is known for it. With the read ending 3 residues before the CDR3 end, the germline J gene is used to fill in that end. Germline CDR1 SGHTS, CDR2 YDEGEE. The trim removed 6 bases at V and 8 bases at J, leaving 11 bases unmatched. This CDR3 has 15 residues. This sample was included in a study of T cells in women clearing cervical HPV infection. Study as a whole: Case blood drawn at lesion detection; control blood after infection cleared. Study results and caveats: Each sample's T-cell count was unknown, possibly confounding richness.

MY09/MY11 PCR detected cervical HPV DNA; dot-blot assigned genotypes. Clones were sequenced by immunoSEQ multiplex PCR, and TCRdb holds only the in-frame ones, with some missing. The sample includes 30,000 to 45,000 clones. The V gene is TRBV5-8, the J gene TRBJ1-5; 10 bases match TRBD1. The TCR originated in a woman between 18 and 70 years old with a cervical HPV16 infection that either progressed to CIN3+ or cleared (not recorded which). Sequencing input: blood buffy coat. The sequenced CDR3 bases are TGTGCCAGCACCCTGACAGGGGGCCAGTTGGAGCCC. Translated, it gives CASTLTGGQLEP. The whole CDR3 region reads CASTLTGGQLEPQHF.